This T cell receptor (beta chain) was recorded in a study of technical replicates of blood from several donors. Generated by immunoSEQ multiplex PCR, the TCRdb table keeps only in-frame clones and is missing some. The data show under 85,000 clones, with 95% to 98% seen just once and less than 0.2% held by the top ten. The V gene's germline CDR1 is SGHVS and CDR2 FQNEAQ. The V end lost 6 bases, the J end lost 6 bases, and 17 bases lay between the germline ends. This CDR3 contains 15 residues. The chain combines TRBV7-8 with TRBJ2-2, with a weak D call TRBD2 (7 bases). This sequence was found in a human donor in good health. Input material: T cells isolated from PBMCs. In DNA form, the CDR3 reads TGTGCCAGCAGGTCCGGAGGGGGGGCCTCCGGGGAGCTGTTTTTT. This sequence encodes CASRSGGGASGELFF.